This TCR beta chain came from a study of T-cell reconstitution after alpha-beta-depleted transplantation in children. Overall study results and limits: Surviving thymic progenitors and recipient T cells were the source of high TCRbeta diversity at day 60 in some patients. Among T cells one year after transplant, newly produced cells accounted for most counts and diversity. In patients about two months after transplant, alpha-beta T cells reportedly arose from several hundred expanded graft clones.

V lost 1 base and J lost 4; bases outside the gene matches: 2. The CDR3 is 16 amino acids. Germline CDR1 and CDR2: SGHDT and YYEEEE. There are a few counts of this clonotype. Its specificity is unknown. As it was prepared, the TCRbeta library received unique molecular identifiers. TCRdb reprocessed the PCR reads with MiXCR, giving one entry per CDR3 protein. Among 100,000 or so distinct CDR3 sequences, less than 25% were seen once, and the ten largest hold about 20%. The origin of this receptor is a boy aged 2 to 10 with acute lymphoblastic leukemia, due to receive a stem cell transplant. J is TRBJ2-2 and V is TRBV5-6, with 12 nucleotides matching TRBD2. The sequences come from PBMCs, collected before TCRalphabeta/CD19-depleted stem cell transplant. The chain's CDR3 is CASSLLAGGLTGELFF. CDR3 nucleotide sequence: TGTGCCAGCAGCTTGCTAGCGGGAGGGCTCACCGGGGAGCTGTTTTTT.